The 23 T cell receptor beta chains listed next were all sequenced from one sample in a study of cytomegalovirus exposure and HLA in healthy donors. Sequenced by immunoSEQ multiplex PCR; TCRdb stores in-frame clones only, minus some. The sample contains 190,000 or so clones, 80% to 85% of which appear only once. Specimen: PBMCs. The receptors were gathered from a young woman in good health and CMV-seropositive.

The CDR3 coding sequence is TGCAGCGTAAGCTGGGACAGAACTACTGGGGCCAACGTCCTGACTTTC. Protein product: CSVSWDRTTGANVLTF. The chain uses TRBV29-1 and TRBJ2-6, with 7 bases aligning to TRBD1. Germline values: CDR1 SQVTM, CDR2 ANQGSEA. The ends lost 6 bases at V and 2 bases at J; junction bases unmatched: 10. This CDR3 has 16 residues.

CDR3 DNA: TGTGCCAGCAGCCAAGCCATAGCGGGGGGGATCGTGTACTTC. Amino acids: CASSQAIAGGIVYF. This chain uses TRBV14 with TRBJ2-4; 11 nucleotides agree with TRBD2. This CDR3 is built from 14 residues. CDR1 is SGHDN, CDR2 FVKESK, per germline. The V segment lost 1 base and the J segment 15 bases; nucleotides outside the gene matches: 8.

In DNA, the CDR3 is TGTGCCAGCAGTGGAACAGGGGCTAATGAAAAACTGTTTTTT. Its translation is CASSGTGANEKLFF. The rearrangement joins TRBV25-1 to TRBJ1-4; 7 bases line up with TRBD1. CDR1 and CDR2 (germline): MGHDK, SYGVNS. After removal of 4 bases from V and 3 bases from J, the junction contained 2 bases not matched to a gene. The CDR3 has 14 amino acids.

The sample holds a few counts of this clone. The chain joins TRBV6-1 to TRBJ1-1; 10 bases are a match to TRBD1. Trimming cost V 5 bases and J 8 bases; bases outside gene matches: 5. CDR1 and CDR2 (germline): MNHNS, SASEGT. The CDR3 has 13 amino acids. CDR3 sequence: CASSPLTGGEAFF. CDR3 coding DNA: TGTGCCAGCAGTCCGCTGACAGGGGGCGAAGCTTTCTTT.

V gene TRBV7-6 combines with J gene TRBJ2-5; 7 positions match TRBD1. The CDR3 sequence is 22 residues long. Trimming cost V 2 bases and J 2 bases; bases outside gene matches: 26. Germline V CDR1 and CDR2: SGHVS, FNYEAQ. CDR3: CASSLRVGDSDLVGDEQETQYF. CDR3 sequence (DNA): TGTGCCAGCAGCTTAAGGGTCGGGGACAGCGATTTAGTAGGGGACGAGCAAGAGACCCAGTACTTC.

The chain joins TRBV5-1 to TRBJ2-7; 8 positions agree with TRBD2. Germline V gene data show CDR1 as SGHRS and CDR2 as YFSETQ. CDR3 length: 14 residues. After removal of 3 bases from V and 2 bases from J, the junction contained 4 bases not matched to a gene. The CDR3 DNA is TGCGCCAGCAGCTCGCGCGGGGGGCCCTACGAGCAGTACTTC. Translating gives CASSSRGGPYEQYF.

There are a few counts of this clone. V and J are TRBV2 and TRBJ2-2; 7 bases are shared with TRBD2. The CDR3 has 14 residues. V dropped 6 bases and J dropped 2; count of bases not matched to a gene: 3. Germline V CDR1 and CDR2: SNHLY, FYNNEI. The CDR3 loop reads CASREGLNTGELFF. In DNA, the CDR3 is TGTGCCAGCAGGGAGGGACTAAACACCGGGGAGCTGTTTTTT.

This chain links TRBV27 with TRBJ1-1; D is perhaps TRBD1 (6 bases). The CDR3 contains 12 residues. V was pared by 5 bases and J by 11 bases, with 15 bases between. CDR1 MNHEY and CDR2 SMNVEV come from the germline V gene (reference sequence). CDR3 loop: CASSGTGISAFF. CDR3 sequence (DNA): TGTGCCAGCAGTGGAACAGGGATTTCGGCTTTCTTT.

The CDR3 is CASSLTPSGINNEQFF. In DNA form, the CDR3 reads TGTGCCAGCAGCTTAACCCCCTCCGGGATTAACAATGAGCAGTTCTTC. This chain links TRBV7-8 with TRBJ2-1, with D maybe TRBD2 (5 bases). Germline V gene lookup returns CDR1 SGHVS and CDR2 FQNEAQ. There are 16 residues in the CDR3. V was trimmed by 2 bases and J by 5 bases, leaving 16 bases between them.

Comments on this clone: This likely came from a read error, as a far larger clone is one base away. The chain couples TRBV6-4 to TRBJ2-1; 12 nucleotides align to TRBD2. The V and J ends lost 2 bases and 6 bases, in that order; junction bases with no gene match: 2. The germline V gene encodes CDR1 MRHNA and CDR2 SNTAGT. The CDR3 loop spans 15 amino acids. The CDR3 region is CASSDASGGANEQFF. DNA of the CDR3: TGTGCCAGCAGTGACGCTAGCGGGGGGGCCAATGAGCAGTTCTTC.

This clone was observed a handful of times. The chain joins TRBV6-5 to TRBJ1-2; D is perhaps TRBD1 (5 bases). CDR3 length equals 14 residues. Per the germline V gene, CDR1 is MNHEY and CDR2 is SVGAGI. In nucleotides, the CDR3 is TGTGCTACCAAGGCGGGGACGGTTATGACGGGCTACACCTTC. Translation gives CATKAGTVMTGYTF.

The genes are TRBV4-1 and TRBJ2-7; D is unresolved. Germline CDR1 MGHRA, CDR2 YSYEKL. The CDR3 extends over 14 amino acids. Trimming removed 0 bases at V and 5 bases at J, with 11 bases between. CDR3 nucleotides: TGCGCCAGCAGCCAAGAGACGGTTCGGGACGAGCAGTACTTC. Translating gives CASSQETVRDEQYF.

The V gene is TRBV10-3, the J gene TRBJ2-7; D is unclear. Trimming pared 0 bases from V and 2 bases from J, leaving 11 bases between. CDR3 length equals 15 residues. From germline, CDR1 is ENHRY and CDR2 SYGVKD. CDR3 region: CAISESPPPAYEQYF. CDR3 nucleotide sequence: TGTGCCATCAGTGAGTCCCCCCCTCCTGCCTACGAGCAGTACTTC.

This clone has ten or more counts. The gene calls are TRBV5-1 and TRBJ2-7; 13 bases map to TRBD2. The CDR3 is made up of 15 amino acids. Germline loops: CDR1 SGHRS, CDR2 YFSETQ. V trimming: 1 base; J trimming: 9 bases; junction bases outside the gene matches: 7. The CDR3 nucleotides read TGCGCCAGCAGCTTGAGAGGACTAGCGGGGGACGGGCAGTACTTC. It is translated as CASSLRGLAGDGQYF.

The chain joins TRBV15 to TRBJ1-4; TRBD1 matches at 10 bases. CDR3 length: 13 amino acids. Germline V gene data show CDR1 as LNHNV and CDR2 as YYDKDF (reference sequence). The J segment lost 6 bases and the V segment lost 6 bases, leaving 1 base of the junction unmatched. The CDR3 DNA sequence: TGTGCCACCAGGACAGGGGGCGATGAAAAACTGTTTTTT. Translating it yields CATRTGGDEKLFF.

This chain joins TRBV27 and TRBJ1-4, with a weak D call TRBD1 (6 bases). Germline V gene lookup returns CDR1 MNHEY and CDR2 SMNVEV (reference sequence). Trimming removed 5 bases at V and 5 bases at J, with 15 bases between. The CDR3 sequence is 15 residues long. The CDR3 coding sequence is TGTGCCAGCAGTCCTCTGGGGGGGCCCAATGAAAAACTGTTTTTT. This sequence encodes CASSPLGGPNEKLFF.

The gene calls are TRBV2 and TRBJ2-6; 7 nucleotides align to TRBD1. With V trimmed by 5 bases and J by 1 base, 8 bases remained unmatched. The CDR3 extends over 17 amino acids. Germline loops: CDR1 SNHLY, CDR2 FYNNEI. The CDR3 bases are TGTGCCAGCAGTCGGGACAGTGGGGGATCTGGGGCCAACGTCCTGACTTTC. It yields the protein CASSRDSGGSGANVLTF.

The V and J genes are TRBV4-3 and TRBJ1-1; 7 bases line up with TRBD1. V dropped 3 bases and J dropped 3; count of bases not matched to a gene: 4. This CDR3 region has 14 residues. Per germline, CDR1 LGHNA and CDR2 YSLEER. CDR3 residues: CASSHRQGDTEAFF. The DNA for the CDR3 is TGCGCCAGCAGCCATAGACAGGGAGACACTGAAGCTTTCTTT.

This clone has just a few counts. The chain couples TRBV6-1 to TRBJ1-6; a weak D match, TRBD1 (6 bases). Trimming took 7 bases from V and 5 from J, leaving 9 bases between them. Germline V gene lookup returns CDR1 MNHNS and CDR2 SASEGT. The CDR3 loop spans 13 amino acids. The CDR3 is CASKTGNNSPLHF. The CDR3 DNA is TGTGCCAGCAAGACAGGCAATAATTCACCCCTCCACTTT.

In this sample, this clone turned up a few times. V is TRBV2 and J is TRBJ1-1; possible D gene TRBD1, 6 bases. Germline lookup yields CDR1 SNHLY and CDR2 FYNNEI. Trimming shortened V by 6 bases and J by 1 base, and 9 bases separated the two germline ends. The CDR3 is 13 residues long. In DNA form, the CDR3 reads TGTGCCAGCAGCTTGACAGGGAACACTGAAGCTTTCTTT. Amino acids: CASSLTGNTEAFF. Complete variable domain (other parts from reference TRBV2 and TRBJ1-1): EPEVTQTPSHQVTQMGQEVILRCVPISNHLYFYWYRQILGQKVEFLVSFYNNEISEKSEIFDDQFSVERPDGSNFTLKIRSTKLEDSAMYFCASSLTGNTEAFFGQGTRLTVV.

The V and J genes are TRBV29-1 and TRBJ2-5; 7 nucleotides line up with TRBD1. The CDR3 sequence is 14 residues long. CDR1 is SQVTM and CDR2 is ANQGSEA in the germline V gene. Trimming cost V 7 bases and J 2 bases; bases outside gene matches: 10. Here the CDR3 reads CSAAPGTVQETQYF. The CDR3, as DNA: TGCAGCGCAGCCCCCGGGACAGTGCAAGAGACCCAGTACTTC. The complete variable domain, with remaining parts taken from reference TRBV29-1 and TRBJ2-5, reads SAVISQKPSRDICQRGTSLTIQCQVDSQVTMMFWYRQQPGQSLTLIATANQGSEATYESGFVIDKFPISRPNLTFSTLTVSNMSPEDSSIYLCSAAPGTVQETQYFGPGTRLLVL.

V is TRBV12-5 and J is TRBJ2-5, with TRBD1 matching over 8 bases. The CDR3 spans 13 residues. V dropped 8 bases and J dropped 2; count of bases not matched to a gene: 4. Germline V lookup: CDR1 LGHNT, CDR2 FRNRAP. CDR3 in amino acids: CASRRTGQETQYF. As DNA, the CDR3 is TGTGCTAGTCGCCGGACAGGGCAAGAGACCCAGTACTTC.

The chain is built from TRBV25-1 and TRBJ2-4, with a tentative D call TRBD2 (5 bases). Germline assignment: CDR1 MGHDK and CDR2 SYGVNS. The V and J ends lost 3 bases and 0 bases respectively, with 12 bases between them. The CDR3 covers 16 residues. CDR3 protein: CASSDPLREAKNIQYF. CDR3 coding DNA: TGTGCCAGCAGTGACCCCCTGAGGGAAGCCAAAAACATTCAGTACTTC.